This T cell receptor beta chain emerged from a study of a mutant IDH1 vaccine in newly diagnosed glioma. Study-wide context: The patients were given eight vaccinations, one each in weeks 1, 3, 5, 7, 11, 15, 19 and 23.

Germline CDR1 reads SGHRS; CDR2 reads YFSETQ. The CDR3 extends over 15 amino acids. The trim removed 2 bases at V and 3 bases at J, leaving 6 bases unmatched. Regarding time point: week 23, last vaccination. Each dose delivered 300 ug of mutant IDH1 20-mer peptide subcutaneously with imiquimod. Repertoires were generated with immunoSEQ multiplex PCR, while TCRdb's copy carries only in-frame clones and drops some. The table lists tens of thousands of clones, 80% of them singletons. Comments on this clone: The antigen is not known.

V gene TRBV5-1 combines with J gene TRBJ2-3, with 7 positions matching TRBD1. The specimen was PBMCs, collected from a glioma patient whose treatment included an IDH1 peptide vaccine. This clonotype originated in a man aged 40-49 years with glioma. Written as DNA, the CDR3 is TGCGCCAGCAGCTTCCGGGACAGAGTTACAGATACGCAGTATTTT. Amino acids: CASSFRDRVTDTQYF.